This is a list of T cell receptor beta chains from one sample in a study of blood T cell repertoires in COVID-19. Profiling relied on immunoSEQ multiplex PCR, and the TCRdb table lists in-frame clones only, not all of them. The sample lists over 250,000 clones, approximately 85% occurring once. Sample: peripheral blood. The receptors here all came from a young woman with acute or convalescent COVID-19. CDR3s include the opening cysteine and the closing phenylalanine or tryptophan. A D gene is named only where the DNA matches it firmly. Size values are once, few and many counts, or a class for expanded clones, and some rows have none.

>TRBV6-6|TRBD2|TRBJ2-3|NA
CAYGILAGGGDTQYF
TGTGCCTACGGCATATTAGCGGGAGGGGGAGATACGCAGTATTTT
>TRBV7-7|TRBD2|TRBJ2-5|NA
CASSLRSGRGWETQYF
TGTGCCAGCAGCTTACGTAGCGGGAGAGGCTGGGAGACCCAGTACTTC
>TRBV25-1|TRBD1|TRBJ2-5|NA
CASSLDRGREETQYF
TGTGCCAGCAGCCTAGACAGGGGAAGGGAAGAGACCCAGTACTTC
>TRBV9|TRBD1|TRBJ1-1|NA
CASSVGQGVIGEAFF
TGTGCCAGCAGCGTAGGACAGGGGGTTATCGGTGAAGCTTTCTTT
>TRBV9|NA|TRBJ2-3|NA
CASGKHTGSTDTQYF
TGTGCCAGCGGAAAACATACAGGGAGCACAGATACGCAGTATTTT
>TRBV9|TRBD2|TRBJ2-1|NA
CASSVLTSGGRNEQFF
TGTGCCAGCAGCGTTCTGACTAGCGGAGGGAGAAATGAGCAGTTCTTC
>TRBV19|NA|TRBJ1-4|NA
CASSSGQRLNEKLFF
TGTGCCAGTAGTAGCGGACAGAGGCTTAATGAAAAACTGTTTTTT
>TRBV6-5|TRBD1|TRBJ2-7|NA
CASIRQGAFGEQYF
TGTGCCAGCATTCGACAGGGGGCTTTTGGTGAGCAGTACTTC
>TRBV30|TRBD2|TRBJ2-7|NA
CAWSAGLENSYEQYF
TGTGCCTGGAGTGCGGGACTAGAGAACTCCTACGAGCAGTACTTC
>TRBV5-1|TRBD1|TRBJ1-6|NA
CASSFENRGARNSPLHF
TGCGCCAGCAGCTTTGAAAACAGGGGAGCGAGGAATTCACCCCTCCACTTT
>TRBV9|TRBD1|TRBJ2-5|NA
CASSAGTGHNQETQYF
TGTGCCAGCAGCGCCGGGACAGGACATAACCAAGAGACCCAGTACTTC
>TRBV6-2/TRBV6-3|TRBD2|TRBJ2-7|NA
CASSSRTSGYEQYF
TGTGCCAGCAGTTCCCGGACTAGCGGCTACGAGCAGTACTTC
>TRBV19|TRBD2|TRBJ2-3|NA
CASTPPLAGPVTDTQYF
TGTGCCAGTACCCCCCCTCTAGCGGGACCCGTCACAGATACGCAGTATTTT
>TRBV7-9|NA|TRBJ2-5|NA
CASSSLRTVTSTQYF
TGTGCCAGCAGCTCCTTACGGACAGTAACGTCGACCCAGTACTTC
>TRBV2|TRBD1|TRBJ1-5|NA
CASSPGQGYQPQHF
TGTGCCAGCAGTCCCGGACAGGGGTATCAGCCCCAGCATTTT
>TRBV6-5|NA|TRBJ2-5|NA
CASSSETEETQYF
TGTGCCAGCAGTTCCGAGACTGAGGAGACCCAGTACTTC
>TRBV6-5|NA|TRBJ2-2|NA
CASRGGGELFF
TGTGCCAGCAGGGGGGGCGGGGAGCTGTTTTTT
>TRBV7-2|TRBD1|TRBJ1-1|NA
CASSLATGSTEAFF
TGTGCCAGCAGCTTAGCGACAGGGTCCACTGAAGCTTTCTTT
>TRBV5-1|TRBD2|TRBJ2-3|NA
CASSLAGGPGPDTQYF
TGCGCCAGCAGCCTAGCGGGAGGGCCTGGCCCAGATACGCAGTATTTT
>TRBV7-9|TRBD2|TRBJ2-5|NA
CASSTLFLGGGQETQYF
TGTGCCAGCAGCACCCTCTTTCTGGGGGGAGGGCAAGAGACCCAGTACTTC
>TRBV15|NA|TRBJ2-3|once
CATRESRQSTDTQYF
TGTGCCACTAGGGAAAGCAGACAGAGCACAGATACGCAGTATTTT
>TRBV2|TRBD2|TRBJ2-1|NA
CASQPGTSGRGDQFF
TGTGCCAGCCAGCCCGGGACTAGCGGGAGGGGGGATCAGTTCTTC
>TRBV7-2|NA|TRBJ2-1|NA
CASSHGGGGPSSYNEQFF
TGTGCCAGCAGCCATGGGGGCGGGGGACCAAGCTCCTACAATGAGCAGTTCTTC
>TRBV30|NA|TRBJ1-6|NA
CAWMRGVSYNSPLHF
TGTGCCTGGATGCGGGGGGTCTCCTATAATTCACCCCTCCACTTT
>TRBV6-5|NA|TRBJ2-7|NA
CASSGSDVYEQYF
TGTGCCAGCAGCGGGTCGGATGTGTACGAGCAGTACTTC
>TRBV11-2|NA|TRBJ2-7|NA
CASSSFKGVTYEQYF
TGTGCCAGCAGCTCCTTTAAAGGGGTAACCTACGAGCAGTACTTC
>TRBV10-3|NA|TRBJ1-5|NA
CAISGGSGQPQHF
TGTGCCATCAGTGGCGGCTCCGGTCAGCCCCAGCATTTT
>TRBV11-2|TRBD2|TRBJ2-7|NA
CASSLGVSGRQYF
TGTGCCAGCAGCTTAGGGGTTAGCGGGAGGCAGTACTTC
>TRBV19|TRBD1|TRBJ1-1|NA
CASTEDRVNTEAFF
TGTGCCAGTACCGAGGACAGGGTGAACACTGAAGCTTTCTTT
>TRBV19|NA|TRBJ2-2|NA
CASSIERAMANTGELFF
TGTGCCAGTAGTATCGAGCGAGCGATGGCGAACACCGGGGAGCTGTTTTTT
>TRBV6-5|TRBD1|TRBJ1-2|NA
CASSFGTGKGYTF
TGTGCCAGCAGTTTTGGGACAGGGAAAGGCTACACCTTC
>TRBV11-2|TRBD1|TRBJ2-7|once
CASSLVTGQGYEQYF
TGTGCCAGCAGCTTAGTCACGGGACAGGGTTACGAGCAGTACTTC
>TRBV9|TRBD2|TRBJ2-3|NA
CASSVELAGGPMGTDTQYF
TGTGCCAGCAGCGTAGAACTAGCGGGAGGGCCAATGGGCACAGATACGCAGTATTTT
>TRBV6-5|TRBD2|TRBJ2-1|NA
CASRETSGSYNEQFF
TGTGCCAGCAGGGAGACTAGCGGGAGCTACAATGAGCAGTTCTTC
>TRBV11-3|NA|TRBJ2-3|NA
CASSSFQTDTQYF
TGTGCCAGCAGCTCCTTTCAGACAGATACGCAGTATTTT
>TRBV3-1/TRBV3-2|TRBD2|TRBJ2-1|NA
CASSGLAGVGANEQFF
TGTGCCAGCAGCGGACTAGCGGGAGTGGGTGCCAATGAGCAGTTCTTC
>TRBV5-6|NA|TRBJ2-3|NA
CASSFLADSTDTQYF
TGTGCCAGCAGTTTCTTAGCGGACAGCACAGATACGCAGTATTTT
>TRBV6-2/TRBV6-3|TRBD1|TRBJ1-5|NA
CASSYRTGWNQPQHF
TGTGCCAGCAGTTATAGGACAGGGTGGAATCAGCCCCAGCATTTT
>TRBV27|TRBD2|TRBJ2-3|NA
CASRYAGTSGRTDTQYF
TGTGCCAGCAGATACGCCGGGACTAGCGGGAGAACAGATACGCAGTATTTT
>TRBV6-5|TRBD2|TRBJ2-1|NA
CASRSGTRLIEQFF
TGTGCCAGCAGATCCGGGACTAGGCTTATTGAGCAGTTCTTC